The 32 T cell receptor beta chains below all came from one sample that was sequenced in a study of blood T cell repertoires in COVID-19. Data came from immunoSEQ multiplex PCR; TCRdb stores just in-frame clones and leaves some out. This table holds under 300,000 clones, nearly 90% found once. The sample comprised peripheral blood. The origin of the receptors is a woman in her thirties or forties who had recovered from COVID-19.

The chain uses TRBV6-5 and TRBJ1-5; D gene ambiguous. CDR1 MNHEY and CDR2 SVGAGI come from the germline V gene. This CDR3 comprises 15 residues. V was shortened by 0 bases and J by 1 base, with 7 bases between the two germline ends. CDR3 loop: CASSYSAQSNQPQHF. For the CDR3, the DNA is TGTGCCAGCAGTTACTCGGCTCAGAGCAATCAGCCCCAGCATTTT.

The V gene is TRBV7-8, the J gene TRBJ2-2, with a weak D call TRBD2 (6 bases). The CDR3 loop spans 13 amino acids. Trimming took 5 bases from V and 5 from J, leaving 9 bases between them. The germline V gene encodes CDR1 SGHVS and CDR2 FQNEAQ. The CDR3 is CASSAGPTGELFF. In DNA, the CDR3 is TGTGCCAGCAGCGCGGGACCAACCGGGGAGCTGTTTTTT.

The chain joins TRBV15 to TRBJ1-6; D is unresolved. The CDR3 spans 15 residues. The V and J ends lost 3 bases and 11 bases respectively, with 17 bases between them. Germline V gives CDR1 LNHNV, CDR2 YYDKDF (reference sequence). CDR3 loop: CATSSGRQQSAPLHF. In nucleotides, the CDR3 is TGTGCCACCAGCAGCGGGAGGCAGCAATCGGCACCCCTCCACTTT.

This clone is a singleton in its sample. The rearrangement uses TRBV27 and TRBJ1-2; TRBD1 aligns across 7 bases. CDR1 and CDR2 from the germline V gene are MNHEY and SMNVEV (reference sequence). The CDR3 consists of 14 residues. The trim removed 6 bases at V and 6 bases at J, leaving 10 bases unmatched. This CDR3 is CASRPTGALDGYTF. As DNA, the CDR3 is TGTGCCAGCAGGCCCACAGGGGCGCTGGATGGCTACACCTTC.

CDR3 amino acids: CASSEALRGGRGNEQFF. The CDR3 DNA follows: TGTGCCAGCAGTGAAGCGCTTCGCGGGGGGCGCGGCAATGAGCAGTTCTTC. V gene TRBV2 combines with J gene TRBJ2-1; 8 nucleotides line up with TRBD2. The CDR3 is 17 amino acids. Trimming removed 0 bases from V and 6 bases from J; junction bases left unmatched: 10. In germline, CDR1 is SNHLY, CDR2 FYNNEI.

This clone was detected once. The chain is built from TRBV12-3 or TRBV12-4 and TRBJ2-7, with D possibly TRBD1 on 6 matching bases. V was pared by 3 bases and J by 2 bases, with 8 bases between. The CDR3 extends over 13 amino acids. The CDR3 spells CASSFSGAYEQYF. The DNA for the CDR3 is TGTGCCAGCAGTTTCTCAGGGGCCTACGAGCAGTACTTC.

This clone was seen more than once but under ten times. The CDR3 nucleotides are TGTGCCAGCAGCGCTCAAGGCGGCTATGGCTACACCTTC. Protein product: CASSAQGGYGYTF. V usage is TRBV9 and J usage is TRBJ1-2; D is unresolved. The CDR3 has 13 residues. The germline CDR1 and CDR2 sequences are SGDLS and YYNGEE. Trimming took 3 bases from V and 4 from J, leaving 10 bases between them.

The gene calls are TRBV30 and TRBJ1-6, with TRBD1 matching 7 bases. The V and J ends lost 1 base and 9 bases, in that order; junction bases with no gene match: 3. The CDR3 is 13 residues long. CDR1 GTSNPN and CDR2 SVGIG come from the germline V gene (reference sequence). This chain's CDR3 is CAWSEGGGSPLHF. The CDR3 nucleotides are TGTGCCTGGAGTGAAGGGGGCGGTTCACCCCTCCACTTT.

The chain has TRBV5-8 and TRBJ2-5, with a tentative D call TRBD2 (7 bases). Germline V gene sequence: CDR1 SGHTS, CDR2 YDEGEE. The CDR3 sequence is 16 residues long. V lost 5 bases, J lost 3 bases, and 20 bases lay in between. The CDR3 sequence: CASRHLGRGTKETQYF. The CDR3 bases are TGTGCCAGCAGACACTTGGGGAGGGGGACGAAAGAGACCCAGTACTTC.

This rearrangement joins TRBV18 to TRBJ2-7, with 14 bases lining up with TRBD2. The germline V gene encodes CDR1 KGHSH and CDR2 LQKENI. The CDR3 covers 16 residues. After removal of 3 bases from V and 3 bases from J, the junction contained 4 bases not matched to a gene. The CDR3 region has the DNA TGTGCCAGCTCACCGGAGGGACTAGCGGGAGTCTACGAGCAGTACTTC. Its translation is CASSPEGLAGVYEQYF.

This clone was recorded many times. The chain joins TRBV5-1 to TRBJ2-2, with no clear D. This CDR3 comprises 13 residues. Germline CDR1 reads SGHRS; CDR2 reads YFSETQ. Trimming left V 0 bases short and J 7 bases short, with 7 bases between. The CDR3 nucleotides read TGCGCCAGCAGCTTGGCGGTGGTCGGGGAGCTGTTTTTT. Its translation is CASSLAVVGELFF.

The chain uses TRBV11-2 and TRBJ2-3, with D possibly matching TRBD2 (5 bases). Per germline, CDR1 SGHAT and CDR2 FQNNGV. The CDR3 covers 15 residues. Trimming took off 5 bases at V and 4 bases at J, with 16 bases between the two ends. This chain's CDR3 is CASSQSVFGADTQYF. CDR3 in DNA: TGTGCCAGCAGCCAATCCGTCTTCGGGGCAGATACGCAGTATTTT.

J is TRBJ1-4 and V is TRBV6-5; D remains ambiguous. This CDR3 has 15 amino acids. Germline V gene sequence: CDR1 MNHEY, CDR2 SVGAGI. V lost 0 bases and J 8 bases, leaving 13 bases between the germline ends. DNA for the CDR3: TGTGCCAGCAGTTACTCGATGTTAGGGAGAGAAAAACTGTTTTTT. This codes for CASSYSMLGREKLFF.

CDR3 protein: CAWSDGTISYNEQFF. DNA of the CDR3: TGTGCCTGGAGCGACGGGACAATCTCCTACAATGAGCAGTTCTTC. The chain carries TRBV30 and TRBJ2-1, with D possibly being TRBD1 (6 bases). Trimming took off 3 bases at V and 0 bases at J, with 12 bases between the two ends. The CDR3 runs to 15 residues. The germline CDR1 and CDR2 sequences are GTSNPN and SVGIG (reference sequence).

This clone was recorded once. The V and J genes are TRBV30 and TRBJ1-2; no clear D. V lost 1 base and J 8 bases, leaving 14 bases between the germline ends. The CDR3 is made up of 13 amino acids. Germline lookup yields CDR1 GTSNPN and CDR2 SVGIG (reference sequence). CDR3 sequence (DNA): TGTGCCTGGAGTGCCGCCACGCTGAGGGGCTACACCTTC. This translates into CAWSAATLRGYTF.

The CDR3 nucleotides read TGTGCCAGCAGCTTAGCCCCCCTGACAGGGTTCAGGGGTAGCTCGGATGGCTACACCTTC. This encodes CASSLAPLTGFRGSSDGYTF. The genes are TRBV7-2 and TRBJ1-2; TRBD1 matches 7 bases. The junction had 22 bases not matched to a gene; V was cut back by 0 bases and J by 6 bases. The germline V gene encodes CDR1 SGHTA and CDR2 FQGNSA. The CDR3 sequence is 20 residues long.

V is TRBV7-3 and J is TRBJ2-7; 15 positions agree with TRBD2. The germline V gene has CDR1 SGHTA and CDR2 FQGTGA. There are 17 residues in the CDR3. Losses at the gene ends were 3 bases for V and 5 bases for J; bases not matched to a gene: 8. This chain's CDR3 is CASSFSGTSGRWNEQYF. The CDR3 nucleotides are TGTGCCAGCAGCTTTTCCGGGACTAGCGGGAGGTGGAACGAGCAGTACTTC. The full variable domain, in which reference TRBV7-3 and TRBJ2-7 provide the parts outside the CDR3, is GAGVSQTPSNKVTEKGKYVELRCDPISGHTALYWYRQSLGQGPEFLIYFQGTGAADDSGLPNDRFFAVRPEGSVSTLKIQRTERGDSAVYLCASSFSGTSGRWNEQYFGPGTRLTVT.

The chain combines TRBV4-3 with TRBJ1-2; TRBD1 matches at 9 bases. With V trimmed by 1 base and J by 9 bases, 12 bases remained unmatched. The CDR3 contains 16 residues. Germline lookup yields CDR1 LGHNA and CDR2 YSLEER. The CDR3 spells CASSQVWDRVKSCYTF. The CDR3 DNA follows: TGCGCCAGCAGCCAAGTTTGGGACAGGGTAAAGTCGTGCTACACCTTC.

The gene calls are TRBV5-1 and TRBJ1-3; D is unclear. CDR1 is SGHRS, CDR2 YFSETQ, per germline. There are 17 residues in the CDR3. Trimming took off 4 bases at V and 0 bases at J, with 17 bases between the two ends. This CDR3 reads CASSEITGFSSGNTIYF. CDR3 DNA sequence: TGCGCCAGCAGCGAAATAACGGGGTTCAGCTCTGGAAACACCATATATTTT.

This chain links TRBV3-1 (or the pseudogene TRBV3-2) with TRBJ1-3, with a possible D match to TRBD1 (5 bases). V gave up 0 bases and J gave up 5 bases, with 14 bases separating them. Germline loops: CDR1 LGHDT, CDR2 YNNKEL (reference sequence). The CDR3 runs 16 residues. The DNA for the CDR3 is TGTGCCAGCAGCCAAGAGCTAGACAGCTCCCGAAACACCATATATTTT. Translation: CASSQELDSSRNTIYF.

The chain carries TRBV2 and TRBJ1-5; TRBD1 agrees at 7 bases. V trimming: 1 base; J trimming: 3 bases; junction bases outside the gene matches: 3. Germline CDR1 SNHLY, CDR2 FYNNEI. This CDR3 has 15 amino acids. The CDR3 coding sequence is TGTGCCAGCAGTGAAGAGGGGACAGTCAATCAGCCCCAGCATTTT. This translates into CASSEEGTVNQPQHF.

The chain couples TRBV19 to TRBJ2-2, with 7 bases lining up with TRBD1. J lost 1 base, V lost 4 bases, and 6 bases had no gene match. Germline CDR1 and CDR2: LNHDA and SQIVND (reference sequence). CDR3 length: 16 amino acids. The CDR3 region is CASSKDRTGNTGELFF. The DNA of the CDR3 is TGTGCCAGTAGTAAGGACAGGACCGGGAACACCGGGGAGCTGTTTTTT.

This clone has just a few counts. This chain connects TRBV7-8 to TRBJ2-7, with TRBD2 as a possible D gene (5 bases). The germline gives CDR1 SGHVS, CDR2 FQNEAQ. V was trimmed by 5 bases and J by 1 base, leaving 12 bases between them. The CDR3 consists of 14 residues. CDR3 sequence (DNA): TGTGCCAGCAGCAGCCGGGAAGGTTCCTACGAGCAGTACTTC. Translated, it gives CASSSREGSYEQYF.

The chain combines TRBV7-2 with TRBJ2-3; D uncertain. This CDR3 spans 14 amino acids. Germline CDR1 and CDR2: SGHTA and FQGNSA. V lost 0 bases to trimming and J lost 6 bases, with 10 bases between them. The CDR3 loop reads CASSLAFMSDTQYF. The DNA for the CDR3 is TGTGCCAGCAGCTTAGCGTTTATGAGTGATACGCAGTATTTT.

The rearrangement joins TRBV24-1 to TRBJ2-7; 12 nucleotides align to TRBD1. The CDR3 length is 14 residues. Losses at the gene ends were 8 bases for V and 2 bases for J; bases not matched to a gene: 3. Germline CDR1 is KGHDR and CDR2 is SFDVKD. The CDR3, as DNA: TGTGCCACCACTTGGGACAGGGGGCCCTACGAGCAGTACTTC. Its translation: CATTWDRGPYEQYF.

The CDR3 DNA reads TGTGCCAGCAGTTGGACTAGCGGGGGTCCCGAGCAGTACTTC. Translation gives CASSWTSGGPEQYF. The chain joins TRBV28 to TRBJ2-7; TRBD2 aligns across 13 bases. Trimming removed 4 bases from V and 6 bases from J; junction bases left unmatched: 3. This CDR3 has 14 residues. The V gene's germline CDR1 is MDHEN and CDR2 SYDVKM.

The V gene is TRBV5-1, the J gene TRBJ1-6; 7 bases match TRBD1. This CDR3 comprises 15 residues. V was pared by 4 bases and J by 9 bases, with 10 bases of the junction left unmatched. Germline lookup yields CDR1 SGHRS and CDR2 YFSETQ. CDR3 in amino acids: CASSPEGAHGSPLHF. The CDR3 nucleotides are TGCGCCAGCAGCCCGGAGGGGGCGCATGGTTCACCCCTCCACTTT.

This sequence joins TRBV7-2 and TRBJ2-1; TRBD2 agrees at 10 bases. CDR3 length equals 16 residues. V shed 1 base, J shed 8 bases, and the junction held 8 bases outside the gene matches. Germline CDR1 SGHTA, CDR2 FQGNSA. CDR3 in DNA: TGTGCCAGCAGCTTAGGGCTAGCGGGGGAGGTCGATGAGCAGTTCTTC. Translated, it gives CASSLGLAGEVDEQFF.

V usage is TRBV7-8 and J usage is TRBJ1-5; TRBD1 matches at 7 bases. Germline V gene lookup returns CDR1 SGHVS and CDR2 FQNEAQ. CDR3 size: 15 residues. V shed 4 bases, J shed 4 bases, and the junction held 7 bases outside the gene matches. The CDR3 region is CASSSDNRGNQPQHF. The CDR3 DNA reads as TGTGCCAGCAGCTCCGACAACAGGGGAAATCAGCCCCAGCATTTT. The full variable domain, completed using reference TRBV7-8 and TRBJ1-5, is GAGVSQSPRYKVAKRGQDVALRCDPISGHVSLFWYQQALGQGPEFLTYFQNEAQLDKSGLPSDRFFAERPEGSVSTLKIQRTQQEDSAVYLCASSSDNRGNQPQHFGDGTRLSIL.

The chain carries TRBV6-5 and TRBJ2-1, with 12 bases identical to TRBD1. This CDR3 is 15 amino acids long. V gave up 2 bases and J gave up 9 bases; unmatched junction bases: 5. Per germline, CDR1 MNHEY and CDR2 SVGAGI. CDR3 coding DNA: TGTGCCAGCAGTTACGGAGGGACAGGGGGCGGTGAGCAGTTCTTC. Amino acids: CASSYGGTGGGEQFF.

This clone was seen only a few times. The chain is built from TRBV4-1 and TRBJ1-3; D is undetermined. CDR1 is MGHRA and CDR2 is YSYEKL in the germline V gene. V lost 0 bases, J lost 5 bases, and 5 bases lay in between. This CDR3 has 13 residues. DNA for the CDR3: TGCGCCAGCAGCCAAGATGGCCGAAACACCATATATTTT. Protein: CASSQDGRNTIYF.

Here the CDR3 DNA reads TGTGCCAGCAGCCAAGTGAGGGGAAGACAGGGTACCGGGACTAGCGTCTACAATGAGCAGTTCTTC. It codes for CASSQVRGRQGTGTSVYNEQFF. The chain combines TRBV14 with TRBJ2-1; 10 nucleotides line up with TRBD2. The V segment lost 1 base and the J segment 3 bases; nucleotides outside the gene matches: 21. Germline V gene lookup returns CDR1 SGHDN and CDR2 FVKESK. This CDR3 contains 22 residues.